Shown below are 32 T cell receptor beta chains from a single sample sequenced in a study of cytomegalovirus exposure and HLA in healthy donors. PCR was performed using 60 Vbeta and 13 Jbeta primers. Only in-frame clones appear in the TCRdb table, and some are missing; sequencing was by immunoSEQ multiplex PCR. Among roughly 130,000 clones listed, almost 80% were seen once. The sequenced material came from PBMCs. These receptors all come from a young man in good health and CMV-seronegative.

Here the CDR3 DNA reads TGTGCCTGGAGTCCCAGGCACGTGAACACTGAAGCTTTCTTT. This gives the protein CAWSPRHVNTEAFF. The chain carries TRBV30 and TRBJ1-1; D is uncertain. The CDR3 is 14 amino acids. Germline CDR1 is GTSNPN and CDR2 is SVGIG (reference sequence). The V end lost 2 bases, the J end lost 0 bases, and 10 bases lay between the germline ends.

The chain has TRBV5-1 and TRBJ2-7; tentative D call: TRBD1 (5 bases). V lost 4 bases and J lost 0, with 20 bases in between. This CDR3 has 17 residues. Germline values: CDR1 SGHRS, CDR2 YFSETQ. As DNA, the CDR3 is TGCGCCAGCAGCAGATCCATACAGGAAACGAGCTCCTACGAGCAGTACTTC. Translation: CASSRSIQETSSYEQYF.

The chain recombines TRBV6-5 with TRBJ1-2; 9 bases align to TRBD1. The CDR3 totals 14 residues. Germline CDR1 and CDR2: MNHEY and SVGAGI. Trimming took 4 bases from V and 3 from J; bases not matched to a gene: 3. CDR3 amino acids: CASSFTGGHYGYTF. The DNA of the CDR3 is TGTGCCAGCAGTTTTACAGGGGGCCACTATGGCTACACCTTC.

The V gene is TRBV11-2, the J gene TRBJ1-6; D uncertain. In germline, CDR1 is SGHAT, CDR2 FQNNGV. With 5 bases removed from V and 0 bases from J, the gap between germline ends came to 11 bases. The CDR3 extends over 16 amino acids. DNA for the CDR3: TGTGCCAGCAGCCAGTCGCGCGGCTCCTATAATTCACCCCTCCACTTT. Translation: CASSQSRGSYNSPLHF.

This rearrangement joins TRBV30 to TRBJ1-4; D is unclear. The germline V gene encodes CDR1 GTSNPN and CDR2 SVGIG (reference sequence). This CDR3 has 13 residues. The V gene lost 1 base and the J gene lost 4 bases, with 7 bases spanning the gap. The CDR3 DNA is TGTGCCTGGAGTGACACATTTAATGAAAAACTGTTTTTT. Its translation is CAWSDTFNEKLFF.

The chain uses TRBV6-6 and TRBJ1-3; D not certain. Trimming cost V 6 bases and J 3 bases, with 15 bases left between them. The CDR3 sequence is 15 residues long. Germline V gives CDR1 MNHNY, CDR2 SVGAGI (reference sequence). For the CDR3, the DNA is TGTGCCAGCAGGCCGACGGCTGAGGGTGGAAACACCATATATTTT. It is translated as CASRPTAEGGNTIYF.

The sample holds one count of this clone. This chain joins TRBV11-1 and TRBJ2-7, with D tentatively TRBD1 (6 bases). The CDR3 runs 16 residues. CDR1 is SGHAT, CDR2 FQDESV, per germline (reference sequence). V gave up 5 bases and J gave up 5 bases, with 22 bases separating them. The CDR3 loop is CASSPRRTAKGDEQYF. The DNA for the CDR3 is TGTGCCAGCAGCCCCCGCAGGACAGCAAAGGGGGACGAGCAGTACTTC.

This clone has only a few counts. The V gene is TRBV5-1, the J gene TRBJ1-1; 10 bases are shared with TRBD1. CDR3 length: 14 residues. The germline CDR1 and CDR2 sequences are SGHRS and YFSETQ. V shed 2 bases and J 8 bases; nucleotides not matched to a gene: 6. As DNA, the CDR3 is TGCGCCAGCAGCTTTGGACAGGGGGGGCAGGAAGCTTTCTTT. Its translation: CASSFGQGGQEAFF.

The chain is built from TRBV4-3 and TRBJ1-1; tentatively, D is TRBD1 (6 bases). The germline CDR1 and CDR2 sequences are LGHNA and YSLEER. There are 13 residues in the CDR3. Deletions cut 0 bases from V and 11 bases from J, with 13 bases between. Written as DNA, the CDR3 is TGCGCCAGCAGCCAAGACGCCGGACAGAAGGCTTTCTTT. Amino acids: CASSQDAGQKAFF.

This rearrangement joins TRBV10-3 to TRBJ2-7; 8 bases agree with TRBD2. The V gene's germline CDR1 is ENHRY and CDR2 SYGVKD. V was clipped by 2 bases and J by 0 bases; unmatched bases: 6. The CDR3 runs to 16 residues. This chain's CDR3 is CAISEGLADPSYEQYF. In nucleotides, the CDR3 is TGTGCCATCAGTGAGGGACTAGCTGATCCCTCCTACGAGCAGTACTTC.

The chain links TRBV5-1 to TRBJ2-2; the match to TRBD1 covers 10 bases. V was pared by 7 bases and J by 4 bases, with 4 bases of the junction left unmatched. CDR3 size: 14 residues. The germline CDR1 and CDR2 sequences are SGHRS and YFSETQ. The CDR3 here is CASYWTGGTGELFF. The CDR3 nucleotides read TGCGCCAGCTATTGGACAGGGGGCACCGGGGAGCTGTTTTTT.

The J gene is TRBJ1-5, the V gene TRBV12-5; D is unresolved. The CDR3 sequence is 12 residues long. Germline-derived CDR1 and CDR2 are LGHNT and FRNRAP. Trimming stripped 8 bases from V and 3 bases from J, with 8 bases between. The CDR3 region has the DNA TGTGCTAGTCGGGTCGCCAATCAGCCCCAGCATTTT. Encoded protein: CASRVANQPQHF. Based on the CDR3 plus reference TRBV12-5 and TRBJ1-5, the full variable domain is DARVTQTPRHKVTEMGQEVTMRCQPILGHNTVFWYRQTMMQGLELLAYFRNRAPLDDSGMPKDRFSAEMPDATLATLKIQPSEPRDSAVYFCASRVANQPQHFGDGTRLSIL.

The chain couples TRBV5-4 to TRBJ1-3, with 11 bases lining up with TRBD1. CDR3 length: 16 amino acids. V lost 3 bases and J lost 3; bases outside the gene matches: 5. Germline V gene lookup returns CDR1 SGHNT and CDR2 YYREEE (reference sequence). CDR3 region: CASSWAGTGGGNTIYF. As DNA, the CDR3 is TGTGCCAGCAGCTGGGCCGGGACAGGGGGTGGAAACACCATATATTTT.

The chain recombines TRBV7-2 with TRBJ2-1; 16 positions match TRBD2. The CDR3 extends over 17 amino acids. V dropped 7 bases and J dropped 7; count of bases not matched to a gene: 10. Germline V gene lookup returns CDR1 SGHTA and CDR2 FQGNSA. CDR3 in amino acids: CASIGTSGGAFRNEQFF. The CDR3, as DNA: TGTGCCAGCATCGGGACTAGCGGGGGGGCCTTTAGGAATGAGCAGTTCTTC.

The J gene is TRBJ2-1, the V gene TRBV11-3; 13 bases match TRBD2. The junction had 1 base not matched to a gene; V was cut back by 3 bases and J by 5 bases. This CDR3 spans 15 amino acids. The germline V gene has CDR1 SGHNT and CDR2 YENEEA. CDR3 sequence reads: CASSLGLAGNNEQFF. The CDR3 DNA reads TGTGCCAGCAGCTTGGGACTAGCGGGGAACAATGAGCAGTTCTTC. Complete variable domain (other parts from reference TRBV11-3 and TRBJ2-1): EAGVVQSPRYKIIEKKQPVAFWCNPISGHNTLYWYLQNLGQGPELLIRYENEEAVDDSQLPKDRFSAERLKGVDSTLKIQPAELGDSAVYLCASSLGLAGNNEQFFGPGTRLTVL.

This chain links TRBV5-5 with TRBJ1-4; D is uncertain. From germline, CDR1 is SGHKS and CDR2 YYEKEE (reference sequence). V lost 0 bases and J 8 bases, leaving 17 bases between the germline ends. The CDR3 is 16 residues long. CDR3 bases: TGTGCCAGCAGCTTGGGGAGACGGCCCCTAAGCGAAAAACTGTTTTTT. Translating gives CASSLGRRPLSEKLFF. Filled out from reference TRBV5-5 and TRBJ1-4, the complete variable domain reads DAGVTQSPTHLIKTRGQQVTLRCSPISGHKSVSWYQQVLGQGPQFIFQYYEKEERGRGNFPDRFSARQFPNYSSELNVNALLLGDSALYLCASSLGRRPLSEKLFFGSGTQLSVL.

The V gene is TRBV18, the J gene TRBJ2-1, with 7 positions matching TRBD1. This CDR3 is built from 15 residues. With V trimmed by 4 bases and J by 4 bases, 7 bases remained unmatched. CDR1 and CDR2 from the germline V gene are KGHSH and LQKENI. The CDR3 sequence is CASSQDRVTYNEQFF. CDR3 in DNA: TGTGCCAGCTCACAAGACAGGGTCACGTACAATGAGCAGTTCTTC.

The chain links TRBV2 to TRBJ1-6; D is possibly TRBD1 (5 bases). The CDR3 contains 13 residues. Trimming removed 4 bases at V and 12 bases at J, with 13 bases between. Germline V gene lookup returns CDR1 SNHLY and CDR2 FYNNEI. The CDR3 protein is CASSGRAGEPLHF. CDR3 bases: TGTGCCAGCAGTGGGAGGGCGGGGGAACCCCTCCACTTT.

The chain combines TRBV27 with TRBJ2-1; possibly TRBD1 for D (6 bases). The CDR3 is 15 amino acids. V was cut by 7 bases and J by 5 bases, with 18 bases left in between. The germline CDR1 and CDR2 sequences are MNHEY and SMNVEV (reference sequence). DNA of the CDR3: TGTGCCAGCACTTACTCAATGGGGGCAAACAATGAGCAGTTCTTC. It translates to CASTYSMGANNEQFF.

The chain recombines TRBV4-2 with TRBJ2-3, with D tentatively TRBD1 (6 bases). CDR3 length: 18 amino acids. Germline V gives CDR1 LGHNA, CDR2 YNFKEQ. V gave up 0 bases and J gave up 4 bases, with 20 bases separating them. Written as DNA, the CDR3 is TGTGCCAGCAGCCAAGATAGTCATTATGGCAGGGGATCAGATACGCAGTATTTT. Translating gives CASSQDSHYGRGSDTQYF.

This clone turned up a few times. J is TRBJ1-1 and V is TRBV6-4, with 10 bases aligning to TRBD1. The CDR3 loop spans 13 amino acids. Germline V gives CDR1 MRHNA, CDR2 SNTAGT. V shed 3 bases and J 10 bases; nucleotides not matched to a gene: 5. CDR3 loop: CASSEGQGLVAFF. CDR3 bases: TGTGCCAGCAGTGAGGGACAGGGGTTGGTAGCTTTCTTT.

The chain employs TRBV6-6 and TRBJ1-5; 8 bases are shared with TRBD1. V shed 6 bases, J shed 3 bases, and the junction held 7 bases outside the gene matches. Germline V CDR1 and CDR2: MNHNY, SVGAGI (reference sequence). The CDR3 is 15 amino acids. The CDR3 DNA reads as TGTGCCAGCAGCCTGGGACAGGTCTACAATCAGCCCCAGCATTTT. Protein product: CASSLGQVYNQPQHF.

The chain recombines TRBV9 with TRBJ2-1; 13 nucleotides align to TRBD2. CDR1 is SGDLS and CDR2 is YYNGEE in the germline V gene. This CDR3 region has 18 residues. Trimming took 2 bases from V and 0 from J; bases not matched to a gene: 5. CDR3 in amino acids: CASSVRLAGGHSYNEQFF. The CDR3 DNA sequence: TGTGCCAGCAGCGTGAGACTAGCGGGGGGCCACTCCTACAATGAGCAGTTCTTC.

V is TRBV5-6 and J is TRBJ1-6, with D possibly matching TRBD1 (6 bases). V gave up 0 bases and J gave up 6 bases, with 13 bases separating them. The CDR3 is 16 amino acids. Per the germline V gene, CDR1 is SGHDT and CDR2 is YYEEEE. In DNA form, the CDR3 reads TGTGCCAGCAGCTTGGTGGCAGGGGAGTCTAATTCACCCCTCCACTTT. It is translated as CASSLVAGESNSPLHF.

The chain carries TRBV7-9 and TRBJ2-7; perhaps TRBD2 as D (6 bases). The CDR3 loop spans 12 amino acids. V dropped 5 bases and J dropped 2 bases, with 7 bases sitting between them. Germline V CDR1 and CDR2: SEHNR, FQNEAQ (reference sequence). CDR3: CASSRGTYEQYF. DNA of the CDR3: TGTGCCAGCAGCCGCGGGACCTACGAGCAGTACTTC.

The CDR3: CASSPRRRENIQYF. In DNA, the CDR3 is TGTGCCAGCTCACCTCGACGTAGGGAGAACATTCAGTACTTC. This chain uses TRBV18 with TRBJ2-4; possibly TRBD2 for D (5 bases). V was trimmed by 3 bases and J by 7 bases, leaving 13 bases between them. CDR1 KGHSH and CDR2 LQKENI come from the germline V gene. The CDR3 has 14 residues.

V gene TRBV6-5 combines with J gene TRBJ2-7, with 8 bases matching TRBD2. In germline, CDR1 is MNHEY, CDR2 SVGAGI. J gave up 7 bases and V 6 bases, and 11 bases lay outside the gene matches. The CDR3 runs 14 residues. The CDR3 here is CASRTLAASSEQYF. CDR3 bases: TGTGCCAGCAGAACACTAGCGGCTTCTTCTGAGCAGTACTTC.

The chain combines TRBV30 with TRBJ1-6, with no clear D. This CDR3 spans 14 amino acids. Germline V lookup: CDR1 GTSNPN, CDR2 SVGIG (reference sequence). V lost 5 bases and J lost 9, with 17 bases in between. CDR3 residues: CAWAQLLARSPLHF. In DNA, the CDR3 is TGTGCCTGGGCCCAATTGTTGGCTCGTTCACCCCTCCACTTT.

This clone has a handful of counts. The rearrangement joins TRBV5-8 to TRBJ1-1; D might be TRBD1 (5 bases). Germline V gene sequence: CDR1 SGHTS, CDR2 YDEGEE. Trimming took off 1 base at V and 6 bases at J, with 7 bases between the two ends. The CDR3 runs to 12 residues. The CDR3 nucleotides are TGTGCCAGCAGCTTGCGGGGGGCTGAAGCTTTCTTT. This codes for CASSLRGAEAFF.

The chain carries TRBV28 and TRBJ1-2; 8 nucleotides line up with TRBD1. Trimming took 2 bases from V and 4 from J; bases not matched to a gene: 9. CDR1 is MDHEN, CDR2 SYDVKM, per germline. The CDR3 runs 16 residues. The CDR3 DNA sequence: TGTGCCAGCAGTTTAGGGGCCTACAGGGGGATCTATGGCTACACCTTC. This codes for CASSLGAYRGIYGYTF.

The V call is TRBV7-2, the J call TRBJ2-2; D is unclear. The CDR3 is 14 amino acids. The germline V gene encodes CDR1 SGHTA and CDR2 FQGNSA. The V end lost 2 bases, the J end lost 6 bases, and 10 bases lay between the germline ends. In DNA form, the CDR3 reads TGTGCCAGCAGCTTATTGTCAAGCGCCGGGGAGCTGTTTTTT. Residues: CASSLLSSAGELFF.

This clone appeared a single time. V usage is TRBV6-1 and J usage is TRBJ1-2; the D gene is possibly TRBD1 (6 bases). Trimming shortened V by 6 bases and J by 4 bases, and 15 bases separated the two germline ends. The CDR3 sequence is 14 residues long. Germline assignment: CDR1 MNHNS and CDR2 SASEGT. This CDR3 is CASRATGHIYGYTF. The CDR3 nucleotides read TGTGCCAGCAGGGCCACGGGACACATCTATGGCTACACCTTC.